The 26 T cell receptor beta chains below all came from one sample that was sequenced in a study of cytomegalovirus exposure and HLA in healthy donors. Vbeta (60) and Jbeta (13) primers were used in the PCR. This table comes from immunoSEQ multiplex PCR, and its TCRdb copy is limited to in-frame clones, with some not included. The sample lists over 150,000 clones; 80% were seen once. The sequencing input was PBMCs. The receptors here all came from a middle-aged woman in good health and CMV-seropositive.

V usage is TRBV27 and J usage is TRBJ2-7; TRBD2 aligns across 7 bases. Germline V CDR1 and CDR2: MNHEY, SMNVEV (reference sequence). The CDR3 totals 16 residues. V lost 4 bases and J lost 2; bases outside the gene matches: 11. The CDR3 reads CASSSTVRTSPYEQYF. The CDR3 DNA reads as TGTGCCAGCAGTTCGACAGTTCGGACTAGTCCCTACGAGCAGTACTTC.

The rearrangement uses TRBV29-1 and TRBJ1-1; no clear D. This CDR3 has 12 residues. Between the trimmed V and J ends, which lost 5 bases and 2 bases, there was a span of 9 bases. Germline values: CDR1 SQVTM, CDR2 ANQGSEA. CDR3 nucleotide sequence: TGCAGCGTTCGTCTAGAAAACACTGAAGCTTTCTTT. Its protein is CSVRLENTEAFF.

CDR3 in amino acids: CASSLDRMGEGPNEQFF. The CDR3, as DNA: TGTGCCAGCAGCTTAGATCGTATGGGGGAGGGACCTAATGAGCAGTTCTTC. The chain links TRBV11-3 to TRBJ2-1; 7 nucleotides match TRBD2. V trimming: 0 bases; J trimming: 7 bases; junction bases outside the gene matches: 12. The CDR3 sequence is 17 residues long. CDR1 and CDR2 (germline): SGHNT, YENEEA.

The genes are TRBV19 and TRBJ1-2; the D gene is possibly TRBD1 (6 bases). Per germline, CDR1 LNHDA and CDR2 SQIVND (reference sequence). V lost 3 bases, J lost 7 bases, and 15 bases lay in between. The CDR3 extends over 14 amino acids. CDR3 residues: CASSIAHRVAGYTF. For the CDR3, the DNA is TGTGCCAGTAGTATCGCACACAGGGTTGCTGGCTACACCTTC.

The rearrangement links TRBV15 to TRBJ2-7, with 7 bases fitting TRBD1. With 4 bases clipped from V and 0 bases from J, the junction kept 6 bases outside the gene matches. Germline-derived CDR1 and CDR2 are LNHNV and YYDKDF (reference sequence). This CDR3 has 15 amino acids. As DNA, the CDR3 is TGTGCCACCAGCAAAAACCGGGACAGCTCCTACGAGCAGTACTTC. Protein: CATSKNRDSSYEQYF.

This chain links TRBV18 with TRBJ1-4; D possibly corresponds to TRBD1 (5 bases). V dropped 4 bases and J dropped 0 bases, with 12 bases sitting between them. Germline V gene data show CDR1 as KGHSH and CDR2 as LQKENI. This CDR3 has 16 amino acids. In DNA form, the CDR3 reads TGTGCCAGCTCACGAGTTACAGGAGCAACTAATGAAAAACTGTTTTTT. Residues: CASSRVTGATNEKLFF.

CDR3 residues: CASRTSGNHEQYF. DNA for the CDR3: TGTGCCAGCAGGACTAGCGGGAATCACGAGCAGTACTTC. This chain connects TRBV14 to TRBJ2-7, with 11 bases that match TRBD2. CDR1 SGHDN and CDR2 FVKESK come from the germline V gene. V was pared by 6 bases and J by 5 bases, with 3 bases of the junction left unmatched. This CDR3 contains 13 residues.

V usage is TRBV5-4 and J usage is TRBJ2-2; 7 nucleotides line up with TRBD2. With V trimmed by 3 bases and J by 6 bases, 11 bases remained unmatched. Germline CDR1 reads SGHNT; CDR2 reads YYREEE (reference sequence). This CDR3 comprises 16 residues. CDR3 sequence reads: CASSSQGGRASGELFF. In DNA form, the CDR3 reads TGTGCCAGCAGCTCTCAAGGTGGGAGGGCCTCCGGGGAGCTGTTTTTT.

The gene calls are TRBV18 and TRBJ2-7, with D unresolved. Germline V lookup: CDR1 KGHSH, CDR2 LQKENI. The CDR3 has 14 amino acids. Trimming left V 2 bases short and J 1 base short, with 9 bases between. CDR3 residues: CASSPDQVSYEQYF. CDR3 in DNA: TGTGCCAGCTCACCAGACCAGGTGTCCTACGAGCAGTACTTC.

The chain combines TRBV11-1 with TRBJ1-1, with a possible D match to TRBD1 (6 bases). The CDR3 spans 14 residues. Trimming pared 1 base from V and 1 base from J, leaving 7 bases between. Germline lookup yields CDR1 SGHAT and CDR2 FQDESV (reference sequence). This CDR3 reads CASSLVRGNTEAFF. For the CDR3, the DNA is TGTGCCAGCAGCTTAGTCAGGGGGAACACTGAAGCTTTCTTT.

This clone occurred once. The rearrangement uses TRBV28 and TRBJ2-7, with a weak D call TRBD1 (6 bases). There are 13 residues in the CDR3. Trimming took 6 bases from V and 0 from J, leaving 9 bases between them. From germline, CDR1 is MDHEN and CDR2 SYDVKM. CDR3 DNA sequence: TGTGCCAGCAGCAAGGACAGCTCCTACGAGCAGTACTTC. Translation gives CASSKDSSYEQYF.

The chain links TRBV11-3 to TRBJ2-7; 7 nucleotides align to TRBD1. This CDR3 contains 13 residues. The germline CDR1 and CDR2 sequences are SGHNT and YENEEA. Germline trimming cut 0 bases from V and 6 bases from J; bases unmatched to any gene: 2. The CDR3 DNA is TGTGCCAGCAGCTTAGAGAGGGGGCTCGAGCAGTACTTC. It translates to CASSLERGLEQYF.

V and J are TRBV19 and TRBJ2-7; unclear D gene. From germline, CDR1 is LNHDA and CDR2 SQIVND (reference sequence). Trimming removed 5 bases at V and 7 bases at J, with 12 bases between. The CDR3 contains 12 residues. CDR3 sequence (DNA): TGTGCCAGTAGTGCCTACTCCGGGGAGCAGTACTTC. Translating gives CASSAYSGEQYF.

This clone was seen just once. The chain couples TRBV28 to TRBJ2-7; D may be TRBD1 (5 bases). V was pared by 2 bases and J by 5 bases, with 13 bases between. CDR3 size: 14 residues. The germline gives CDR1 MDHEN, CDR2 SYDVKM. The CDR3 sequence is CASSLQGKGHEQYF. DNA for the CDR3: TGTGCCAGCAGTTTACAGGGAAAAGGTCACGAGCAGTACTTC.

The V call is TRBV6-6, the J call TRBJ1-5, with D possibly TRBD1 on 6 matching bases. The germline gives CDR1 MNHNY, CDR2 SVGAGI (reference sequence). Between the trimmed V and J ends, which lost 4 bases and 6 bases, there was a span of 13 bases. The CDR3 has 14 amino acids. CDR3 sequence: CASSLQGPFQPQHF. The CDR3 DNA sequence: TGTGCCAGCAGTTTACAGGGTCCGTTTCAGCCCCAGCATTTT.

This clone was counted a few times. The chain couples TRBV27 to TRBJ1-5, with D maybe TRBD1 (5 bases). The germline V gene has CDR1 MNHEY and CDR2 SMNVEV (reference sequence). Trimming shortened V by 2 bases and J by 7 bases, and 15 bases separated the two germline ends. This CDR3 has 15 residues. The CDR3 nucleotides are TGTGCCAGCAGTTTAGGGGGGGTCTCGGTCCAGCCCCAGCATTTT. It encodes CASSLGGVSVQPQHF.

This clone was counted a few times. J is TRBJ2-2 and V is TRBV19; D remains unclear. This CDR3 contains 13 residues. In germline, CDR1 is LNHDA, CDR2 SQIVND (reference sequence). The V end lost 5 bases, the J end lost 4 bases, and 8 bases lay between the germline ends. The CDR3 spells CASSFAATGELFF. The CDR3 region has the DNA TGTGCCAGTAGTTTTGCGGCCACCGGGGAGCTGTTTTTT.

The V and J genes are TRBV5-1 and TRBJ2-3; tentative D call: TRBD2 (6 bases). V dropped 4 bases and J dropped 2 bases, with 17 bases sitting between them. The CDR3 runs to 16 residues. CDR1 and CDR2 from the germline V gene are SGHRS and YFSETQ. The DNA of the CDR3 is TGCGCCAGCAGCCTGGGCGTGGGCGGGACCACAGATACGCAGTATTTT. This encodes CASSLGVGGTTDTQYF.

The DNA of the CDR3 is TGTGCCAGCATCCAAGGGGGGGTGAACACTGAAGCTTTCTTT. Protein: CASIQGGVNTEAFF. The genes are TRBV28 and TRBJ1-1, with a weak D call TRBD1 (6 bases). Germline-derived CDR1 and CDR2 are MDHEN and SYDVKM. This CDR3 has 14 residues. Trimming removed 7 bases at V and 0 bases at J, with 12 bases between.

This chain uses TRBV19 with TRBJ2-3; 11 bases line up with TRBD1. Germline V lookup: CDR1 LNHDA, CDR2 SQIVND (reference sequence). The CDR3 covers 13 residues. Trimming took 9 bases from V and 4 from J; bases not matched to a gene: 3. CDR3 DNA sequence: TGTGCCAGCGGGACAGGGGGTCCAGATACGCAGTATTTT. This encodes CASGTGGPDTQYF. The full variable domain, rest sourced from reference TRBV19 and TRBJ2-3, is DGGITQSPKYLFRKEGQNVTLSCEQNLNHDAMYWYRQDPGQGLRLIYYSQIVNDFQKGDIAEGYSVSREKKESFPLTVTSAQKNPTAFYLCASGTGGPDTQYFGPGTRLTVL.

This chain connects TRBV6-5 to TRBJ2-3; 7 bases agree with TRBD2. V lost 8 bases to trimming and J lost 1 base; unmatched junction nucleotides: 6. The CDR3 is 14 amino acids. Looked up from germline, CDR1 is MNHEY and CDR2 is SVGAGI. CDR3: CASRMGGGTDTQYF. The CDR3 DNA sequence: TGTGCCAGCCGAATGGGGGGGGGCACAGATACGCAGTATTTT.

Only one count was recorded for this clone. CDR3 nucleotides: TGCGCCAGCAGTGACGACTACATCGGGGAGCTGTTTTTT. Translating it yields CASSDDYIGELFF. V gene TRBV10-1 combines with J gene TRBJ2-2, with D possibly being TRBD2 (5 bases). This CDR3 is built from 13 residues. Germline CDR1 WNHNN, CDR2 SYGVQD (reference sequence). The V end was cut by 3 bases, the J end by 7 bases, with 9 bases between.

Here the CDR3 reads CASSLEGQQFYEQYF. In nucleotides, the CDR3 is TGTGCCAGCAGCTTAGAGGGACAGCAATTCTACGAGCAGTACTTC. The chain has TRBV11-2 and TRBJ2-7, with 7 positions matching TRBD1. Unmatched junction bases numbered 5, after V lost 0 bases and J lost 3 bases. Germline V gene sequence: CDR1 SGHAT, CDR2 FQNNGV. This CDR3 has 15 amino acids.

This clone has only a few counts. This rearrangement joins TRBV10-3 to TRBJ1-2; 8 bases align to TRBD1. CDR3 length equals 14 residues. With 2 bases clipped from V and 5 bases from J, the junction kept 4 bases outside the gene matches. CDR1 is ENHRY, CDR2 SYGVKD, per germline. CDR3 nucleotide sequence: TGTGCCATCAGTGAGGCAGGGGGCTATTATGGCTACACCTTC. It is translated as CAISEAGGYYGYTF.

The J gene is TRBJ1-2, the V gene TRBV6-6; TRBD1 might be the D (6 bases). V was pared by 5 bases and J by 7 bases, with 11 bases between. Germline CDR1 and CDR2: MNHNY and SVGAGI (reference sequence). This CDR3 is built from 12 residues. The CDR3: CASSPGQRGYTF. DNA for the CDR3: TGTGCCAGCAGTCCCGGACAGCGTGGCTACACCTTC.

The CDR3 DNA reads as TGTGCCAGCAGCCCCCCCCTCAGCGGTAGAGCCAATGAGCAGTTCTTC. This sequence encodes CASSPPLSGRANEQFF. The J gene is TRBJ2-1, the V gene TRBV27, with D perhaps TRBD2 (5 bases). Germline loops: CDR1 MNHEY, CDR2 SMNVEV (reference sequence). The CDR3 extends over 16 amino acids. Trimming shortened V by 6 bases and J by 6 bases, and 21 bases separated the two germline ends.